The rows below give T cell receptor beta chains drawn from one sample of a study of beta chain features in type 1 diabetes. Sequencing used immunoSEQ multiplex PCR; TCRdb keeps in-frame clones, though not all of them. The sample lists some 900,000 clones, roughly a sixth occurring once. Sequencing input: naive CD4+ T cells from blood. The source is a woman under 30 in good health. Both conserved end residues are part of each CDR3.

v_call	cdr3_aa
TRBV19	CASSGTVNQPQHF
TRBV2	CASSDRSSLGFGPSSYNEQFF
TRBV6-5	CASSRPGQSYEQYF
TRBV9	CASSVASGSYEQYF
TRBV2	CASSEASGLRLFF
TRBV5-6	CASSSIQGSRQETQYF
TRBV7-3	CASSLDGTVNEQFF
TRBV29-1	CSVESSGSSYNEQFF
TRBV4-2	CASSQDEGRRYQETQYF
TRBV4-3	CASSQDSAGDVYNEQFF
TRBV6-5	CASGRENYEQYF
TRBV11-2	CASSLALLERNQFF
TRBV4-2	CASSPVPGLRNTEAFF
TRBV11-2	CASSLVRTEQYF
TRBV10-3	CAISEYGTDYNEQFF
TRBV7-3	CASSLGPKADTQYF
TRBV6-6	CASSYDRRYGYTF
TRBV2	CASSLGQVEQYF
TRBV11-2	CASSFTPRDGTYEQYF
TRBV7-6	CASSPDRGREAFF
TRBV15	CATSRGGKILGNEQFF
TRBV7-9	CASSFAVSGANVLTF
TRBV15	CATSRKTGSGNTIYF
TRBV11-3	CASSARGNQPQHF
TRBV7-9	CASREDSEQFF